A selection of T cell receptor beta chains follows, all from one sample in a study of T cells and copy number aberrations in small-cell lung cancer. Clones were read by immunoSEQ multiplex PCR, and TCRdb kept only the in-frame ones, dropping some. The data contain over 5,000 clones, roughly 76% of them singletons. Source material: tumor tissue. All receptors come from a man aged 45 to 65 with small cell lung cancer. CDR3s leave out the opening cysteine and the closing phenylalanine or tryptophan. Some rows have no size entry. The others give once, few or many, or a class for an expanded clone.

ASSLRGGPNEQF | NA | TRBV19
ATSRDLLAKNIQY | NA | TRBV15
ASQATSYEQY | NA | TRBV2
ASSQGRGTEAF | NA | TRBV27
ASSLAGSSKPQH | NA | TRBV5-6
ASSRGADTQY | NA | TRBV18
ASSYGTGERGETQY | once | TRBV6-5
ASNVGAGNEQF | NA | TRBV27
ASSGNTDTQY | NA | TRBV9
ASSVSGGLTYEQY | NA | TRBV6-1
SVEVRFTDTQY | NA | TRBV29-1
ASSLVGLAASSGDTQY | NA | TRBV7-2
ASSIARQGGYEQY | once | TRBV19
ASSPDSSYGYT | NA | TRBV7-9
ASSVGGIIDEQY | once | TRBV9
SVAYNEQF | few | TRBV29-1
ASRVSTGIETQY | medium-sized | TRBV7-9
ASSLSWRTPGSQY | once | TRBV11-2
AWRRIGTENTGELF | few | TRBV30
ASSIAGGFKETQY | NA | TRBV19
ASSLTDSQDTQY | few | TRBV5-5
AWSSGIYNEQF | NA | TRBV30
AISDRQYEQY | NA | TRBV10-3
ASSSVSLEDTQY | NA | TRBV7-4
ASSGLRDRISYEQY | once | TRBV6-1
ASSYSFKVEETQY | once | TRBV6-5
ASKLAEAYEQY | NA | TRBV6-5
ASSRQGYQPQH | NA | TRBV19
ASSEADRAAYEQY | NA | TRBV6-1
AWRRDYSYEQY | once | TRBV30
ASSVQGGELF | NA | TRBV9